The count of the clone carrying this T cell receptor beta chain is one. Its antigen is not identified. Germline loops: CDR1 SGDLS, CDR2 YYNGEE. Between the trimmed V and J ends, which lost 0 bases and 2 bases, there was a span of 11 bases. CDR3 length equals 15 residues. The data belong to a study of shared clonotypes between healthy human individuals. Findings and limits, study-wide: Clonotypes that were shared across a handful of donors made up roughly 5% of naive CD4 clonotypes.

CD8 cells classed as naive were CD45RO-negative and positively selected for CCR7, excluding terminally differentiated effector memory CD45RA+ cells. Only in-frame clones appear in the TCRdb table, and some are missing; sequencing was by immunoSEQ multiplex PCR. The sample carries roughly 2 million clones, less than 95% recorded once. Sequences were obtained from naive CD8+ T cells sorted from blood. J is TRBJ1-2 and V is TRBV9; no reliable D call. This clonotype was sampled from a man between 18 and 29 years old in good health. CDR3: CASSVEVGPNYGYTF. The CDR3 DNA sequence: TGTGCCAGCAGCGTAGAGGTAGGGCCAAACTATGGCTACACCTTC.